This T cell receptor beta chain comes out of a study of cytomegalovirus exposure and HLA in healthy donors. Study results and limitations: When a later analysis compared HLA-associated TCR beta chains with equally common others, the HLA-associated chains turned out to be more clonally expanded and to have lower generation probabilities.

In the PCR, 60 Vbeta and 13 Jbeta primers were used. TCRdb's copy holds only in-frame clones and misses some; the assay was immunoSEQ multiplex PCR. The data hold about 170,000 clones, with approximately 84% observed a single time. As for this clone: Its antigen remains unidentified.

Trimming removed 5 bases from V and 1 base from J; junction bases left unmatched: 7. CDR1 is SEHNR, CDR2 FQNEAQ, per germline (reference sequence). This CDR3 contains 16 residues. This clonotype was sampled from a woman aged 45 to 65 in good health and CMV-seropositive. Specimen: PBMCs. This chain links TRBV7-9 with TRBJ2-5, with 10 nucleotides matching TRBD1. CDR3 loop: CASSPWDRGFQETQYF. CDR3 in DNA: TGTGCCAGCAGCCCATGGGACAGGGGATTCCAAGAGACCCAGTACTTC.